A selection of T cell receptor beta chains follows, all from one sample in a study of identical twins. One entry per CDR3 protein results from TCRdb running MiXCR on the 5' RACE reads. The sample lists around 370,000 distinct CDR3 sequences, around 9.7% occurring once. The sequenced material came from naive T cells sorted from blood. The receptors were sampled from a woman aged 45-65 years in good health. Each CDR3 is given with its conserved first and last residue. D genes are given only for firm matches. Clone size, where shown, is once, few, many, or a class for clones that have expanded.

j_call: TRBJ1-5
d_call: NA
clone_size: many
v_call: TRBV20-1
cdr3_aa: CSAREHPEEPQHF
cdr3_nt: TGCAGTGCTAGGGAACACCCCGAGGAGCCCCAGCATTTT

j_call: TRBJ1-3
d_call: NA
clone_size: many
v_call: TRBV5-6
cdr3_aa: CASSSPNGNTIYF
cdr3_nt: TGTGCCAGCAGCTCCCCAAATGGAAACACCATATATTTT

j_call: TRBJ2-3
d_call: TRBD2
clone_size: few
v_call: TRBV7-9
cdr3_aa: CASSNRLAGRTDTQYF
cdr3_nt: TGTGCCAGCAGCAACAGACTAGCGGGCAGGACAGATACGCAGTATTTT

j_call: TRBJ2-1
d_call: TRBD2
clone_size: many
v_call: TRBV12-3/TRBV12-4
cdr3_aa: CASSSIIAGVLWDEQFF
cdr3_nt: TGTGCCAGCAGTTCCATTATAGCGGGAGTACTTTGGGATGAGCAGTTCTTC

j_call: TRBJ2-7
d_call: NA
clone_size: many
v_call: TRBV20-1
cdr3_aa: CSAEGYGGEFSDEQYF
cdr3_nt: TGCAGTGCTGAGGGATATGGAGGGGAATTCTCGGACGAGCAGTACTTC

j_call: TRBJ2-5
d_call: NA
clone_size: few
v_call: TRBV6-5
cdr3_aa: CASRMGVTQYF
cdr3_nt: TGTGCCAGCAGAATGGGGGTGACCCAGTACTTC

j_call: TRBJ2-5
d_call: NA
clone_size: NA
v_call: TRBV5-1
cdr3_aa: CTSSLPGQETQYF
cdr3_nt: TGCACCAGCAGCTTGCCGGGACAAGAGACCCAGTACTTC

j_call: TRBJ2-2
d_call: NA
clone_size: few
v_call: TRBV20-1
cdr3_aa: CRGPQRGSGELFF
cdr3_nt: TGCAGGGGCCCCCAGCGAGGGTCCGGGGAGCTGTTTTTT

j_call: TRBJ2-7
d_call: NA
clone_size: NA
v_call: TRBV15
cdr3_aa: CATSRASGAYEQYF
cdr3_nt: TGTGCCACCAGCAGAGCTTCAGGGGCCTACGAGCAGTACTTC

j_call: TRBJ1-3
d_call: TRBD1
clone_size: many
v_call: TRBV7-6
cdr3_aa: CASSLERDSRPDGNTIYF
cdr3_nt: TGTGCCAGCAGCTTAGAGAGGGACAGCCGACCGGATGGAAACACCATATATTTT

j_call: TRBJ2-1
d_call: NA
clone_size: few
v_call: TRBV9
cdr3_aa: CAIRPLTGRSYNEQFF
cdr3_nt: TGTGCCATTAGGCCCTTAACAGGTCGAAGCTACAATGAGCAGTTCTTC

j_call: TRBJ1-1
d_call: TRBD1
clone_size: many
v_call: TRBV10-3
cdr3_aa: CAISTDRGNEAFF
cdr3_nt: TGTGCCATCAGTACCGACAGGGGCAATGAAGCTTTCTTT

j_call: TRBJ2-6
d_call: NA
clone_size: NA
v_call: TRBV12-3/TRBV12-4
cdr3_aa: CASTGNSGANVLTF
cdr3_nt: TGTGCCAGCACGGGGAACTCTGGGGCCAACGTCCTGACTTTC

j_call: TRBJ2-7
d_call: NA
clone_size: many
v_call: TRBV4-1
cdr3_aa: CASSQELGGGTIMYEQYF
cdr3_nt: TGCGCCAGCAGCCAAGAACTTGGGGGGGGGACAATTATGTACGAGCAGTACTTC

j_call: TRBJ2-1
d_call: NA
clone_size: few
v_call: TRBV29-1
cdr3_aa: CSVKGQPRNEQFF
cdr3_nt: TGCAGCGTAAAGGGGCAGCCAAGGAATGAGCAGTTCTTC

j_call: TRBJ2-4
d_call: TRBD1
clone_size: NA
v_call: TRBV7-8
cdr3_aa: CASSLARQGRKNIQYF
cdr3_nt: TGTGCCAGCAGCTTAGCTAGACAGGGGAGGAAAAACATTCAGTACTTC

j_call: TRBJ2-2
d_call: TRBD2
clone_size: NA
v_call: TRBV7-2
cdr3_aa: CASSWGLVMGTGELFF
cdr3_nt: TGTGCCAGCAGCTGGGGACTAGTAATGGGCACCGGGGAGCTGTTTTTT